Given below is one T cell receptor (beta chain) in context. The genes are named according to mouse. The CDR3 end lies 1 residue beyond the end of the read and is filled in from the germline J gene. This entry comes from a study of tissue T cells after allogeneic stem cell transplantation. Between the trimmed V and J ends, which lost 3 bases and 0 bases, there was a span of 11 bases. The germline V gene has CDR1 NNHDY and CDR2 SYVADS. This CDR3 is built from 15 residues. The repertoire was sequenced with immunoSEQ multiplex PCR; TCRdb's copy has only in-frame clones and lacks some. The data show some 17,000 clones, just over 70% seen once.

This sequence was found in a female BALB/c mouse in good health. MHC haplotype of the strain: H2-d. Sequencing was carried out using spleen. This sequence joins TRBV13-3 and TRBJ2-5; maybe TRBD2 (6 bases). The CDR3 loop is CASSGGDFNQDTQYF. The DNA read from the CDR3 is TGTGCCAGCAGTGGAGGGGACTTTAACCAAGACACCCAGTAC.